This T cell receptor beta chain was captured in a study of shared T cell receptors in the human thymus. The CDR3 loop spans 20 amino acids. Germline lookup yields CDR1 LNHDA and CDR2 SQIVND (reference sequence). After removal of 1 base from V and 0 bases from J, the junction contained 12 bases not matched to a gene. TCRdb's copy holds only in-frame clones and misses some; the assay was immunoSEQ multiplex PCR. The sample includes some 640,000 clones, around 87% of them seen just once. The sample also formed part of further work on human thymus T cells. That paper states: In corrective heart surgery, resections were taken, and these provided the thymus tissue. Related research described thymic repertoires that were highly overlapping among unrelated individuals.

The rearrangement joins TRBV19 to TRBJ1-6; 7 nucleotides line up with TRBD1. This TCR came from a boy less than two years old with a congenital heart defect. The sequencing input was thymocytes. CDR3 nucleotide sequence: TGTGCCAGTAGTATAGTTGGGGACAGCCGAAGGAGCTCCTATAATTCACCCCTCCACTTT. This codes for CASSIVGDSRRSSYNSPLHF.